This TCR beta chain was documented in a study of T cell repertoires in cytomegalovirus infection. Study context: The public TCR beta signatures pointed to both CMV infection and matching HLA type. Notes on the study in general: There were HLA-C-restricted CMV-specific TCR beta clonotypes dominating the ex vivo response. Summed frequency of shared TCR beta families picked out CMV carriers who also had the relevant HLA.

The CDR3 consists of 17 residues. Germline V gene sequence: CDR1 DFQATT, CDR2 SNEGSKA (reference sequence). The V gene lost 3 bases and the J gene lost 0 bases, with 15 bases spanning the gap. On this clonotype: What it recognizes is unknown.

MiXCR, applied by TCRdb to the reads, yields one record per CDR3 protein. The table records about 450,000 distinct CDR3 sequences, approximately 33% of them present only once. The receptor comes from a human donor in good health (CMV status not recorded). Some clones in this sample may be carry-over from other donors' samples. The chain links TRBV20-1 to TRBJ2-6; possible D gene TRBD1, 7 bases. The sample consisted of PBMCs. The CDR3 nucleotides read TGCAGTGCTAGTCAGGGCAGGGGGGTCTCTGGGGCCAACGTCCTGACTTTC. Amino acids: CSASQGRGVSGANVLTF.